The sequence of this TCR beta chain was determined in a study of T cells in Graves' hyperthyroidism and ophthalmopathy. General observations from the study: Blood also showed most of the thyroid clonotypes that were expanded above 0.001.

Germline-derived CDR1 and CDR2 are MDHEN and SYDVKM. The CDR3 is made up of 17 amino acids. The germline V and J ends were trimmed by 5 bases and 8 bases, with 25 bases remaining between them. Regions amplified from RNA transcripts were the TCR beta CDR3 regions. In the first-round RT-PCR of the TCR CDR3, the HTBI primer set was used. Via MiXCR, TCRdb re-called the multiplex PCR reads, giving one row per CDR3 protein. The table shows approximately 610,000 distinct CDR3 sequences, with 14% to 15% occurring only once. This clonotype has ten or more counts. Its antigen is undetermined. The receptor was isolated from a woman aged 40 to 50 with Graves' ophthalmopathy. Sequencing was done on a sample of blood. The rearrangement uses TRBV28 and TRBJ2-4; possible D gene TRBD1, 6 bases. The CDR3: CASSPPTGPPLGYIQYF. The DNA for the CDR3 is TGTGCCAGCAGTCCACCCACAGGGCCTCCTCTCGGGTACATTCAGTACTTC.